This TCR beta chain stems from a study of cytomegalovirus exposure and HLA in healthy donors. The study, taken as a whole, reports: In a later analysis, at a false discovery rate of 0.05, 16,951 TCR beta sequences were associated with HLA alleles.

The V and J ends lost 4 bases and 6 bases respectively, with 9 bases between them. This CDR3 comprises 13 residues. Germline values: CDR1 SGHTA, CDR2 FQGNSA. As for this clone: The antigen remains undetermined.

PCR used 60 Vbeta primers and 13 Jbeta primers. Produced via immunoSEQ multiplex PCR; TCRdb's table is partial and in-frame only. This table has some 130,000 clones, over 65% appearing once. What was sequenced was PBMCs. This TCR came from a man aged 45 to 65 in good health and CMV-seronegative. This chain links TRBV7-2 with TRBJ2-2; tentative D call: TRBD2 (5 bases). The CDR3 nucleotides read TGTGCCAGCAGCTACCTCGGGGCCGGGGAGCTGTTTTTT. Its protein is CASSYLGAGELFF.